This T cell receptor beta chain appears in the sequencing data of a study of T-cell reconstitution after alpha-beta-depleted transplantation in children. There are many counts of this clonotype. The library targeted TCRbeta and was prepared with unique molecular identifiers. MiXCR, run by TCRdb on the PCR reads, gives a single entry per CDR3 protein. The table lists 480,000 or so distinct CDR3 sequences, under 12% of them singletons, with about 2% in the top ten. CDR1 and CDR2 from the germline V gene are SGHRS and YFSETQ. There are 13 residues in the CDR3. Trimming removed 0 bases at V and 1 base at J, with 4 bases between.

Sequencing was performed on PBMCs, taken before TCRalphabeta/CD19-depleted stem cell transplant. The chain carries TRBV5-1 and TRBJ1-1; D unresolved. This TCR was recovered from a child aged 2 to 10 with inherited bone marrow failure, due to receive a stem cell transplant. The CDR3: CASSLAQNTEAFF. In DNA form, the CDR3 reads TGCGCCAGCAGCTTGGCACAGAACACTGAAGCTTTCTTT.